This entry concerns a single T cell receptor (beta chain). Trimming stripped 4 bases from V and 6 bases from J, with 13 bases between. Germline CDR1 SGDLS, CDR2 YYNGEE. The CDR3 covers 14 residues. This entry is derived from a study of blood T cell repertoires in COVID-19. Method: immunoSEQ multiplex PCR; TCRdb's copy keeps in-frame clones and lacks some. The sample shows 270,000 or so clones, approximately 90% of them seen only once. The age range of participants was about 18 to 89 years, with residence in about two dozen US areas. The chain links TRBV9 to TRBJ2-2, with unresolved D. Sequenced input: PBMCs or T cells enriched from blood (not recorded which). This receptor was identified in a woman aged 25 to 39 with acute COVID-19. DNA of the CDR3: TGTGCCAGCAGCCCCCGAAGGAGATCCGGGGAGCTGTTTTTT. Residues: CASSPRRRSGELFF.